One sample yielded the 8 T cell receptor beta chains listed below, sequenced in a study of brain T cells in children with intractable seizures. The method was immunoSEQ multiplex PCR; TCRdb's version includes in-frame clones alone and lacks a portion of them. The sample gives 70,000 to 85,000 clones, approximately 89% of which show up once; roughly a quarter is in the top ten. Sample: peripheral blood, taken at surgery. The receptors derive from a girl aged 2 to 10 with Rasmussen encephalitis and intractable seizures.

The chain joins TRBV6-6 to TRBJ1-2; TRBD1 is a possible D gene (5 bases). The CDR3 has 15 residues. Germline lookup yields CDR1 MNHNY and CDR2 SVGAGI (reference sequence). V lost 0 bases, J lost 0 bases, and 8 bases lay in between. The CDR3 loop reads CASSYSTQANYGYTF. For the CDR3, the DNA is TGTGCCAGCAGTTACTCGACACAGGCTAACTATGGCTACACCTTC.

The sample holds a few counts of this clone. V and J are TRBV19 and TRBJ1-2; 10 positions agree with TRBD1. CDR1 is LNHDA, CDR2 SQIVND, per germline (reference sequence). The CDR3 runs to 14 residues. Losses at the gene ends were 5 bases for V and 7 bases for J; bases not matched to a gene: 7. As DNA, the CDR3 is TGTGCCAGTAGTGGCGACAGGGGGCTTAGTGGCTACACCTTC. It codes for CASSGDRGLSGYTF.

This clone was seen once. The gene calls are TRBV6-5 and TRBJ2-1, with D perhaps being TRBD1 or TRBD2 (6 bases each). The V gene's germline CDR1 is MNHEY and CDR2 SVGAGI. This CDR3 region has 16 residues. V was cut by 4 bases and J by 4 bases, with 17 bases left in between. The CDR3 here is CASSSGGVGGYNEQFF. The CDR3 DNA sequence: TGTGCCAGCAGTTCCGGAGGCGTAGGGGGGTACAATGAGCAGTTCTTC.

The rearrangement uses TRBV9 and TRBJ2-3; D gene uncertain. Trimming took 0 bases from V and 2 from J, leaving 10 bases between them. The CDR3 runs to 15 residues. CDR1 and CDR2 (germline): SGDLS, YYNGEE. The CDR3: CASSVVGGFTDTQYF. DNA of the CDR3: TGTGCCAGCAGCGTAGTAGGCGGTTTCACAGATACGCAGTATTTT.

The V gene is TRBV18, the J gene TRBJ2-7; possibly TRBD1 for D (6 bases). Germline assignment: CDR1 KGHSH and CDR2 LQKENI. Trimming cost V 1 base and J 5 bases, with 12 bases left between them. There are 14 residues in the CDR3. The CDR3 DNA reads as TGTGCCAGCTCACCACTCGGGCAGGGGAACGAGCAGTACTTC. Amino acids: CASSPLGQGNEQYF.

The rearrangement uses TRBV11-3 and TRBJ2-7; the D is unclear. Germline loops: CDR1 SGHNT, CDR2 YENEEA. Trimming cost V 5 bases and J 7 bases, with 21 bases left between them. The CDR3 sequence is 15 residues long. The CDR3 nucleotides are TGTGCCAGCAGCCCGGGTATGGCCCCTTCTGGGGAGCAGTACTTC. This sequence encodes CASSPGMAPSGEQYF.

The gene calls are TRBV7-9 and TRBJ2-7; 8 bases map to TRBD1. CDR3 size: 14 residues. The V segment lost 3 bases and the J segment 4 bases; nucleotides outside the gene matches: 5. CDR1 and CDR2 from the germline V gene are SEHNR and FQNEAQ (reference sequence). CDR3 region: CASSLRTGTYEQYF. The CDR3 DNA reads TGTGCCAGCAGCTTGCGGACAGGGACGTACGAGCAGTACTTC.

V usage is TRBV7-2 and J usage is TRBJ2-7; 9 bases match TRBD2. The V gene's germline CDR1 is SGHTA and CDR2 FQGNSA. There are 16 residues in the CDR3. After removal of 1 base from V and 2 bases from J, the junction contained 6 bases not matched to a gene. The CDR3 is CASSLEARGGPYEQYF. DNA for the CDR3: TGTGCCAGCAGCTTAGAGGCGCGGGGGGGCCCCTACGAGCAGTACTTC.